These 26 T cell receptor beta chains were sequenced from one sample in a study of OX40 agonist ivuxolimab in advanced cancers. Libraries were prepared by immunoSEQ multiplex PCR; TCRdb keeps only in-frame clonotypes and omits some of them. The repertoire holds more than 90,000 clones, with about 79% as singletons. The sequenced sample was CD4+ or CD8+ T cells sorted from blood, obtained in a trial of the OX40 agonist ivuxolimab. The receptors were gathered from an adult with an advanced solid tumor such as melanoma, head and neck, liver or kidney cancer.

The rearrangement joins TRBV9 to TRBJ1-3, with D possibly matching TRBD1 (5 bases). The CDR3 loop spans 16 amino acids. V was trimmed by 3 bases and J by 2 bases, leaving 15 bases between them. The germline gives CDR1 SGDLS, CDR2 YYNGEE. The CDR3 DNA reads as TGTGCCAGCAGCGCCGCCGGGGCTCGGACTGGAAACACCATATATTTT. It encodes CASSAAGARTGNTIYF.

The chain joins TRBV11-2 to TRBJ2-1; no clear D. Trimming pared 2 bases from V and 9 bases from J, leaving 14 bases between. CDR1 and CDR2 from the germline V gene are SGHAT and FQNNGV. There are 14 residues in the CDR3. CDR3 region: CASSLLASVGEQFF. The CDR3 nucleotides are TGTGCCAGCAGCTTATTAGCATCGGTTGGTGAGCAGTTCTTC. The entire variable domain, with the rest obtained from reference TRBV11-2 and TRBJ2-1, is as follows: EAGVAQSPRYKIIEKRQSVAFWCNPISGHATLYWYQQILGQGPKLLIQFQNNGVVDDSQLPKDRFSAERLKGVDSTLKIQPAKLEDSAVYLCASSLLASVGEQFFGPGTRLTVL.

The V gene is TRBV7-2, the J gene TRBJ2-1, with D perhaps TRBD1 or TRBD2 (5 bases each). The CDR3 has 17 residues. From germline, CDR1 is SGHTA and CDR2 FQGNSA. Trimming removed 5 bases from V and 5 bases from J, with 22 bases in between. CDR3 nucleotides: TGTGCCAGCAGCCCCGGGGCCCTAGTATTCTCGAACAATGAGCAGTTCTTC. It translates to CASSPGALVFSNNEQFF.

The CDR3 sequence is CASSLRQTLQKISYF. CDR3 nucleotide sequence: TGTGCCAGCAGCTTGCGACAGACCCTGCAAAAAATCTCGTACTTC. V and J are TRBV5-6 and TRBJ2-5; possible D gene TRBD1, 5 bases. V lost 1 base and J lost 13, with 23 bases in between. This CDR3 has 15 residues. CDR1 SGHDT and CDR2 YYEEEE come from the germline V gene. Complete variable domain (other parts from reference TRBV5-6 and TRBJ2-5): DAGVTQSPTHLIKTRGQQVTLRCSPKSGHDTVSWYQQALGQGPQFIFQYYEEEERQRGNFPDRFSGHQFPNYSSELNVNALLLGDSALYLCASSLRQTLQKISYFGPGTRLLVL.

The CDR3 sequence: CASSLVRDQPQHF. CDR3 nucleotides: TGTGCCAGCAGCTTAGTCAGGGATCAGCCCCAGCATTTT. This chain joins TRBV7-2 and TRBJ1-5; a weak D match, TRBD1 (5 bases). Deletions cut 1 base from V and 5 bases from J, with 6 bases between. CDR3 size: 13 residues. Germline values: CDR1 SGHTA, CDR2 FQGNSA.

The CDR3 nucleotides are TGTGCCAGCAGCTTAGATTCGGGACAGGGGGCGGGGACCCAGTACTTC. As protein: CASSLDSGQGAGTQYF. V is TRBV7-2 and J is TRBJ2-5; the match to TRBD1 covers 12 bases. The length of the CDR3 is 16 residues. Losses at the gene ends were 1 base for V and 7 bases for J; bases not matched to a gene: 7. Germline assignment: CDR1 SGHTA and CDR2 FQGNSA. The variable domain in full, with the rest retrieved from reference TRBV7-2 and TRBJ2-5, is GAGVSQSPSNKVTEKGKDVELRCDPISGHTALYWYRQSLGQGLEFLIYFQGNSAPDKSGLPSDRFSAERTGGSVSTLTIQRTQQEDSAVYLCASSLDSGQGAGTQYFGPGTRLLVL.

The chain joins TRBV7-2 to TRBJ1-2; D possibly corresponds to TRBD1 (5 bases). Trimming removed 6 bases from V and 5 bases from J, with 16 bases in between. This CDR3 comprises 14 residues. Germline lookup yields CDR1 SGHTA and CDR2 FQGNSA. This CDR3 is CASSSGPGAYGYTF. The DNA of the CDR3 is TGTGCCAGCAGTTCCGGACCTGGGGCTTATGGCTACACCTTC.

This rearrangement joins TRBV19 to TRBJ1-1; D call uncertain. Deletions cut 7 bases from V and 6 bases from J, with 15 bases between. Germline V gene data show CDR1 as LNHDA and CDR2 as SQIVND (reference sequence). This CDR3 has 13 amino acids. The chain's CDR3 is CASIQPPGSEAFF. DNA for the CDR3: TGTGCCAGTATTCAACCTCCGGGGTCTGAAGCTTTCTTT. Full variable domain (outside the CDR3, taken from reference TRBV19 and TRBJ1-1): DGGITQSPKYLFRKEGQNVTLSCEQNLNHDAMYWYRQDPGQGLRLIYYSQIVNDFQKGDIAEGYSVSREKKESFPLTVTSAQKNPTAFYLCASIQPPGSEAFFGQGTRLTVV.

This rearrangement joins TRBV19 to TRBJ2-5, with a tentative D call TRBD2 (6 bases). Trimming pared 3 bases from V and 1 base from J, leaving 18 bases between. Germline V CDR1 and CDR2: LNHDA, SQIVND (reference sequence). The CDR3 has 17 residues. The chain's CDR3 is CASSILGGTRPQETQYF. The CDR3 nucleotides are TGTGCCAGTAGTATCCTCGGAGGGACCAGGCCCCAAGAGACCCAGTACTTC.

The genes are TRBV7-9 and TRBJ2-3, with 9 bases identical to TRBD1. The CDR3 runs to 16 residues. Germline trimming cut 0 bases from V and 4 bases from J; bases unmatched to any gene: 5. The germline V gene encodes CDR1 SEHNR and CDR2 FQNEAQ (reference sequence). The DNA for the CDR3 is TGTGCCAGCAGCTTAGCGGAGACAGGGGGACCAGATACGCAGTATTTT. It is translated as CASSLAETGGPDTQYF.

The rearrangement joins TRBV28 to TRBJ1-5; no firm D call. Germline V gene lookup returns CDR1 MDHEN and CDR2 SYDVKM. This CDR3 has 12 residues. Trimming pared 5 bases from V and 4 bases from J, leaving 6 bases between. CDR3 residues: CASSPLNQPQHF. Here the CDR3 DNA reads TGTGCCAGCAGTCCCTTGAATCAGCCCCAGCATTTT.

The rearrangement links TRBV5-1 to TRBJ2-2, with D unclear. CDR1 is SGHRS, CDR2 YFSETQ, per germline. Trimming shortened V by 3 bases and J by 1 base, and 7 bases separated the two germline ends. This CDR3 region has 14 residues. The CDR3 reads CASSYNRNTGELFF. CDR3 bases: TGCGCCAGCAGCTACAACAGGAACACCGGGGAGCTGTTTTTT.

The DNA for the CDR3 is TGTGCCAGCAGCTTCCAGGCTAACTATGGCTACACCTTC. As protein: CASSFQANYGYTF. The rearrangement joins TRBV7-6 to TRBJ1-2; D ambiguous. CDR1 and CDR2 from the germline V gene are SGHVS and FNYEAQ. This CDR3 contains 13 residues. Trimming removed 3 bases from V and 0 bases from J, with 5 bases in between.

The chain is built from TRBV11-2 and TRBJ2-1; D not resolved. The CDR3 runs to 14 residues. Looked up from germline, CDR1 is SGHAT and CDR2 is FQNNGV. Trimming shortened V by 7 bases and J by 2 bases, and 12 bases separated the two germline ends. The CDR3 loop is CASTPRPPYNEQFF. The CDR3 DNA reads as TGTGCCAGCACCCCACGGCCCCCCTACAATGAGCAGTTCTTC.

V gene TRBV6-5 combines with J gene TRBJ2-7; 7 bases align to TRBD1. The CDR3 runs 13 residues. Germline assignment: CDR1 MNHEY and CDR2 SVGAGI. V shed 6 bases, J shed 7 bases, and the junction held 9 bases outside the gene matches. CDR3 sequence reads: CASSYERGREQYF. CDR3 in DNA: TGTGCCAGCAGCTATGAGAGGGGGCGGGAGCAGTACTTC.

This clone turned up a few times. V gene TRBV5-1 combines with J gene TRBJ2-3; 7 nucleotides match TRBD2. CDR1 and CDR2 (germline): SGHRS, YFSETQ. V was clipped by 0 bases and J by 4 bases; unmatched bases: 8. This CDR3 contains 16 residues. The CDR3 DNA sequence: TGCGCCAGCAGCTTGGCCGGCGGGAGTAGTGCAGATACGCAGTATTTT. Protein sequence: CASSLAGGSSADTQYF.

This chain joins TRBV5-1 and TRBJ2-5; TRBD2 aligns across 8 bases. V shed 3 bases and J 4 bases; nucleotides not matched to a gene: 5. The CDR3 is 14 amino acids. CDR1 and CDR2 (germline): SGHRS, YFSETQ. CDR3 sequence: CASSSGRGGETQYF. The CDR3 bases are TGCGCCAGCAGCTCGGGACGGGGGGGAGAGACCCAGTACTTC.

The chain is built from TRBV11-2 and TRBJ2-5; TRBD2 might be the D (5 bases). The CDR3 spans 15 residues. Germline assignment: CDR1 SGHAT and CDR2 FQNNGV. The germline V and J ends were trimmed by 1 base and 4 bases, with 13 bases remaining between them. The DNA for the CDR3 is TGTGCCAGCAGCTTAGGGAACCTAGGAGGAGAGACCCAGTACTTC. It yields the protein CASSLGNLGGETQYF.

DNA of the CDR3: TGTGCCAGCTCACCAAATAGGGGTTTGGAGGCTGAAGCTTTCTTT. Protein: CASSPNRGLEAEAFF. J is TRBJ1-1 and V is TRBV18; D perhaps matches TRBD1 (5 bases). Germline V gives CDR1 KGHSH, CDR2 LQKENI. Trimming pared 2 bases from V and 6 bases from J, leaving 16 bases between. This CDR3 is built from 15 residues.

This clone is a singleton in its sample. The rearrangement joins TRBV6-1 to TRBJ1-2, with D hard to call. Trimming shortened V by 1 base and J by 4 bases, and 10 bases separated the two germline ends. The CDR3 covers 14 residues. The V gene's germline CDR1 is MNHNS and CDR2 SASEGT. The CDR3 nucleotides are TGTGCCAGCAGTGAAGAGCCCGGTGGCTATGGCTACACCTTC. Residues: CASSEEPGGYGYTF.

This clone was counted a single time. This sequence joins TRBV25-1 and TRBJ1-6; 9 bases agree with TRBD1. From germline, CDR1 is MGHDK and CDR2 SYGVNS. With V trimmed by 5 bases and J by 10 bases, 12 bases remained unmatched. The CDR3 is 16 amino acids. This CDR3 reads CASSHNLGQGRSPLHF. CDR3 in DNA: TGTGCCAGCAGTCATAACCTCGGACAGGGGCGCTCACCCCTCCACTTT.

The chain carries TRBV7-9 and TRBJ1-1; TRBD1 is a possible D gene (6 bases). Germline CDR1 is SEHNR and CDR2 is FQNEAQ (reference sequence). The V end lost 1 base, the J end lost 1 base, and 16 bases lay between the germline ends. The CDR3 totals 17 residues. The CDR3 reads CASSLGGDTFRNTEAFF. DNA of the CDR3: TGTGCCAGCAGCTTAGGCGGGGACACCTTCAGGAACACTGAAGCTTTCTTT.

The V and J genes are TRBV5-4 and TRBJ1-2; 7 nucleotides line up with TRBD1. Losses at the gene ends were 3 bases for V and 5 bases for J; bases not matched to a gene: 7. Germline CDR1 SGHNT, CDR2 YYREEE (reference sequence). This CDR3 spans 14 amino acids. CDR3 nucleotide sequence: TGTGCCAGCAGCTATCCGGGACAGCCTTATGGCTACACCTTC. Translation: CASSYPGQPYGYTF.

The chain employs TRBV28 and TRBJ2-3; D perhaps matches TRBD2 (5 bases). The germline V and J ends were trimmed by 10 bases and 1 base, with 12 bases remaining between them. The CDR3 runs to 13 residues. The germline V gene encodes CDR1 MDHEN and CDR2 SYDVKM. This CDR3 is CATLGGGTDTQYF. In nucleotides, the CDR3 is TGTGCCACCTTAGGAGGTGGCACAGATACGCAGTATTTT.

This clone was counted between two and nine times. V usage is TRBV6-1 and J usage is TRBJ1-1; D remains unclear. CDR1 is MNHNS, CDR2 SASEGT, per germline. The CDR3 is made up of 13 amino acids. Trimming removed 4 bases at V and 7 bases at J, with 13 bases between. Written as DNA, the CDR3 is TGTGCCAGCAGTGGTACCCCCCAAGTTGAAGCTTTCTTT. Amino acids: CASSGTPQVEAFF.

The V and J genes are TRBV28 and TRBJ2-4, with D perhaps matching TRBD1 or TRBD2 (6 bases each). The CDR3 has 16 residues. Germline V gene data show CDR1 as MDHEN and CDR2 as SYDVKM. With 4 bases removed from V and 6 bases from J, the gap between germline ends came to 19 bases. In nucleotides, the CDR3 is TGTGCCAGCAGTTCCACCGGCGGCAGGGGAGGAAACATTCAGTACTTC. Protein: CASSSTGGRGGNIQYF.